This T cell receptor beta chain derives from a study of Tregs in tolerant kidney transplant recipients. Study findings and constraints: This study did not directly address biological reproducibility. Findings come from small patient numbers and require larger validation.

The method was immunoSEQ multiplex PCR; TCRdb's version includes in-frame clones alone and lacks a portion of them. The sample shows about 73,000 clones, 75% to 95% of them seen only once. Comments on this clone: Its antigen is not identified.

CD4+CD25+CD127- Tregs, CD4+CD25- non-Tregs, CD4 and CD8 cells were sorted. An overnight rest at 37°C with 200 IU/ml IL-2 preceded regulatory T cell sorting from thawed PBMCs. The CDR3 runs 18 residues. CDR1 is KGHSH and CDR2 is LQKENI in the germline V gene. With V trimmed by 3 bases and J by 2 bases, 10 bases remained unmatched. The J gene is TRBJ2-7, the V gene TRBV18, with 13 nucleotides matching TRBD2. The sequencing used Tregs from blood, collected before the transplant. The clonotype was recovered from a human donor who received a combined kidney and bone marrow transplant. The CDR3 DNA reads as TGTGCCAGCTCACCCGGTAGGACTAGCGGGAGAGGGCCCTACGAGCAGTACTTC. Translated, it gives CASSPGRTSGRGPYEQYF.